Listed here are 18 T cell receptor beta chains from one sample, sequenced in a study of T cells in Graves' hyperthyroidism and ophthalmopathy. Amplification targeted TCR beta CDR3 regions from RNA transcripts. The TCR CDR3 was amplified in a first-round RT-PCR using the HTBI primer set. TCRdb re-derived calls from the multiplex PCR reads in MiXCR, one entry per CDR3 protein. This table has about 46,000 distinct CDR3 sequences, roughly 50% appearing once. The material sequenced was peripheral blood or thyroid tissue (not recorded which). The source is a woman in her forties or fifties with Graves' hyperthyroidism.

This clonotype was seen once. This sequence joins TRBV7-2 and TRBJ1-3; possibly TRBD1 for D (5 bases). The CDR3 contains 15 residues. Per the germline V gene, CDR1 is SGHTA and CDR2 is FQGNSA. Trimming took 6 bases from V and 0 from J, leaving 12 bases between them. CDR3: CASSEWGSSGNTIYF. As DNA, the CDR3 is TGTGCCAGCAGTGAATGGGGCAGCTCTGGAAACACCATATATTTT.

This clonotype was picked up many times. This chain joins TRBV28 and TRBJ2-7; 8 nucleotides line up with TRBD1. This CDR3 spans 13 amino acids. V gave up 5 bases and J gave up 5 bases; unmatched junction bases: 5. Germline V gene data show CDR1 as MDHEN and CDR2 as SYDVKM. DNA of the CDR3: TGTGCCAGCAGTAGGCAGGGGGCTAACGAGCAGTACTTC. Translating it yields CASSRQGANEQYF.

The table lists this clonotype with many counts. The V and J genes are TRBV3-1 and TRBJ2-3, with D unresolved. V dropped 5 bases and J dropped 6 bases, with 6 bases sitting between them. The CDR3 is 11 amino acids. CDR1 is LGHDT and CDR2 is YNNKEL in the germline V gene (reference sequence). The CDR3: CASSTLDTQYF. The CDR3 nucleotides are TGTGCCAGCAGCACCCTCGATACGCAGTATTTT.

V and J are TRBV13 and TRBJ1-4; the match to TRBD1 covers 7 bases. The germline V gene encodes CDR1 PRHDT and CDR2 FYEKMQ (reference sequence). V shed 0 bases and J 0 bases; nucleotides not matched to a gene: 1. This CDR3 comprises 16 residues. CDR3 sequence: CASSLGQGTTNEKLFF. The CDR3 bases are TGTGCCAGCAGCTTAGGACAGGGGACAACTAATGAAAAACTGTTTTTT. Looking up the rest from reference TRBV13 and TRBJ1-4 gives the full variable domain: AAGVIQSPRHLIKEKRETATLKCYPIPRHDTVYWYQQGPGQDPQFLISFYEKMQSDKGSIPDRFSAQQFSDYHSELNMSSLELGDSALYFCASSLGQGTTNEKLFFGSGTQLSVL.

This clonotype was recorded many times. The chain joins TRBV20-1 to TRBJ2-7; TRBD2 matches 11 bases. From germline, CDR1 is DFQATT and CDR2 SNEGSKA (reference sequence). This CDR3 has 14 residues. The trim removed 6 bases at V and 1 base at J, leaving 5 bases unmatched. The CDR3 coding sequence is TGCAGTGCACCTCGACTAGCGGGATCCTACGAGCAGTACTTC. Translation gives CSAPRLAGSYEQYF.

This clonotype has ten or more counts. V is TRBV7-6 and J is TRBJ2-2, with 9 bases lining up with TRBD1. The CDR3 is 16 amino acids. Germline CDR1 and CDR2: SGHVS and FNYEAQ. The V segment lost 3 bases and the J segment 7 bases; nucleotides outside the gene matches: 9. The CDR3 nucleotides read TGTGCCAGCAGCTTTCCCCCGGGACAGGGAAGCGGGGAGCTGTTTTTT. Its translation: CASSFPPGQGSGELFF.

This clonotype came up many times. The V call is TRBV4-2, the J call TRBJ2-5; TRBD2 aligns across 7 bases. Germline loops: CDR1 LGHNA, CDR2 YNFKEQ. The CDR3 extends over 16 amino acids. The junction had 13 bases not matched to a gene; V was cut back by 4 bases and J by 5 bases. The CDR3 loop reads CASSPFGLEEGETQYF. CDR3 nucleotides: TGTGCCAGCAGCCCCTTTGGACTAGAAGAAGGGGAGACCCAGTACTTC.

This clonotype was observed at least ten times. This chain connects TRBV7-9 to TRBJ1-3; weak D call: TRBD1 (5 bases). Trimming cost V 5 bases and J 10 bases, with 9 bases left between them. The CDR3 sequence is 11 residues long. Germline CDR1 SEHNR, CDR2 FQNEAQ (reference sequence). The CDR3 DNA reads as TGTGCCAGCAGCCAAGGGGAAACCATATATTTT. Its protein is CASSQGETIYF.

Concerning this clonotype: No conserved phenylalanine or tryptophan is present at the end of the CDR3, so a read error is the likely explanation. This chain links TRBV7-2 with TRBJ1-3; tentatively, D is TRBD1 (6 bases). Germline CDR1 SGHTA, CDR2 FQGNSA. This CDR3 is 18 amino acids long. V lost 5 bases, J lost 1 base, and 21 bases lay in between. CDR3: CASSRDIAYGSSGNTIYL. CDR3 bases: TGTGCCAGCAGCCGGGACATTGCATACGGATCTTCTGGAAACACCATATATCTT.

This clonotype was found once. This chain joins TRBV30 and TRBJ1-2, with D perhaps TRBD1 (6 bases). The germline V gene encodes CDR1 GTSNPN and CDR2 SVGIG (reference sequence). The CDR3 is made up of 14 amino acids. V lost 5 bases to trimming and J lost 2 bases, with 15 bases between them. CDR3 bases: TGTGCCTGGTCCCGAGGGGGAGGAAACTATGGCTACACCTTC. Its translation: CAWSRGGGNYGYTF.

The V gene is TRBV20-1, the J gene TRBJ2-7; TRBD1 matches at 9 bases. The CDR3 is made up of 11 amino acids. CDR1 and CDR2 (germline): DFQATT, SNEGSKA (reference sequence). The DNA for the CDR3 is TGCGGCGGGACAGGGCTCCACGAGCAGTACTTC. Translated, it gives CGGTGLHEQYF.

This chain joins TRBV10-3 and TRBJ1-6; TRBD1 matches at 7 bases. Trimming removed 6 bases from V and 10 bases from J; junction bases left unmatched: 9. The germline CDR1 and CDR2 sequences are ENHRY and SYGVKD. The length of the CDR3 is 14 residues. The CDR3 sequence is CAIRSGTAISPLHF. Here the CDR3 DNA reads TGTGCCATCAGGTCCGGGACAGCAATCTCACCCCTCCACTTT.

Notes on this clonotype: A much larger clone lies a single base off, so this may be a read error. The chain's CDR3 is CASSSDRDGRNTIYF. In DNA form, the CDR3 reads TGTGCCAGCAGTTCGGACAGGGACGGCAGAAACACCATATATTTT. The chain carries TRBV6-6 and TRBJ1-3; 8 bases fit TRBD1. There are 15 residues in the CDR3. V was clipped by 4 bases and J by 5 bases; unmatched bases: 7. Germline V gene lookup returns CDR1 MNHNY and CDR2 SVGAGI (reference sequence).

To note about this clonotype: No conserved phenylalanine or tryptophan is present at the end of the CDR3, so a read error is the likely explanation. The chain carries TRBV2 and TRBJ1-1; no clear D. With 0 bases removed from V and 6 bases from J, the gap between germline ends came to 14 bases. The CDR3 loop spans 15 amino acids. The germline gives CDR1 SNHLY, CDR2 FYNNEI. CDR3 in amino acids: CASSEAPPVGAEAFS. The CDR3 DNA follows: TGTGCCAGCAGTGAAGCCCCTCCGGTTGGCGCTGAAGCTTTCTCT.

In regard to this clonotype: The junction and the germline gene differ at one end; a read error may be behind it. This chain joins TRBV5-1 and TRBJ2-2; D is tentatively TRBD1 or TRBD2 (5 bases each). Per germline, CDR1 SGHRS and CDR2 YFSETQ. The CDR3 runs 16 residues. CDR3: CASSLRQGSGTGELSF. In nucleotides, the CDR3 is TGCGCCAGCAGTTTGCGCCAGGGTAGTGGCACCGGGGAGCTGTCTTTT.

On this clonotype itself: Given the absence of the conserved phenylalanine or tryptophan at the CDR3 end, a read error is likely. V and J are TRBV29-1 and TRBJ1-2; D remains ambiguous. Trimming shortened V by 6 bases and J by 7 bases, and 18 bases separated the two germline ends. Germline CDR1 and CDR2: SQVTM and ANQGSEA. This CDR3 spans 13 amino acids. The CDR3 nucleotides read TGCAGCGTAGGAGGGTGGCAGGCGCTTGGCTACACCTCC. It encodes CSVGGWQALGYTS.

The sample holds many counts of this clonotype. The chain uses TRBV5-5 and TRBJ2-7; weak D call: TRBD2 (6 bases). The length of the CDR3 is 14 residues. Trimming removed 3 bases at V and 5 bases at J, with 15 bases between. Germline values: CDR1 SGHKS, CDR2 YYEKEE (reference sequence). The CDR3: CASSSGTAWDEQYF. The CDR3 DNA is TGTGCCAGCAGCTCCGGGACTGCTTGGGACGAGCAGTACTTC.

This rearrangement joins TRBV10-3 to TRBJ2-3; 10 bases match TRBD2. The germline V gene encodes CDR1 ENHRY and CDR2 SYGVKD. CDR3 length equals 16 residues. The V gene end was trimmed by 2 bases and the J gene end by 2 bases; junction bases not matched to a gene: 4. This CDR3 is CAISEASGRATDTQYF. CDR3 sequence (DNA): TGTGCCATCAGTGAGGCGAGCGGGAGGGCCACAGATACGCAGTATTTT.